Following are 30 T cell receptor beta chains from one sample sequenced in a study of CD8 T cells in ankylosing spondylitis. Study results and limitations: Blood from ankylosing spondylitis patients appeared to carry a characteristic eight-variant TCR beta motif.

What these receptors recognize is not known. TCRdb redid the calling of the 5' RACE reads with MiXCR, one entry per CDR3 protein. This repertoire shows 750,000 to 850,000 distinct CDR3 sequences, approximately 10% found once; its top ten account for about 0.49%. Sequenced material: blood, either unsorted or a sorted T cell fraction (not recorded which). Every receptor here comes from a male donor with ankylosing spondylitis.

V gene TRBV6-1 combines with J gene TRBJ2-2, with D unclear. CDR1 and CDR2 from the germline V gene are MNHNS and SASEGT. V shed 6 bases and J shed 6 bases, with 14 bases lying between them. The CDR3 extends over 14 amino acids. The CDR3 DNA follows: TGTGCCAGCAGCCGGGCGGCCTATCCCGGGGAGCTGTTTTTT. Encoded protein: CASSRAAYPGELFF.

This clonotype has just a few counts. The chain employs TRBV7-2 and TRBJ2-5; D unclear. V lost 4 bases and J 4 bases, leaving 10 bases between the germline ends. CDR3 size: 13 residues. Germline CDR1 and CDR2: SGHTA and FQGNSA. CDR3 coding DNA: TGTGCCAGCAGCTCTCGCAGCCGAGAGACCCAGTACTTC. Protein: CASSSRSRETQYF.

The CDR3 loop reads CASSLVPANEQFF. The CDR3 DNA follows: TGTGCCAGCAGTTTAGTACCTGCTAATGAGCAGTTCTTC. The V call is TRBV12-3 or TRBV12-4, the J call TRBJ2-1; D remains ambiguous. The CDR3 covers 13 residues. With 1 base removed from V and 7 bases from J, the gap between germline ends came to 8 bases.

This clonotype was detected a few times. The V call is TRBV5-6, the J call TRBJ1-2, with 8 positions matching TRBD1. Looked up from germline, CDR1 is SGHDT and CDR2 is YYEEEE. J gave up 4 bases and V 4 bases, and 6 bases lay outside the gene matches. This CDR3 comprises 14 residues. The CDR3 loop is CASSRWDRSYGYTF. CDR3 nucleotides: TGTGCCAGCAGCCGTTGGGACAGGAGCTATGGCTACACCTTC.

This clonotype has at least ten counts. The V gene is TRBV6-2 or TRBV6-3, the J gene TRBJ2-1, with 9 nucleotides matching TRBD2. Germline trimming cut 11 bases from V and 8 bases from J; bases unmatched to any gene: 7. This CDR3 is 12 amino acids long. Germline assignment: CDR1 MNHEY and CDR2 SVGEGT. The DNA for the CDR3 is TGTGCCTCCTCTAGCGGGATCGATGAGCAGTTCTTC. This translates into CASSSGIDEQFF.

V is TRBV7-2 and J is TRBJ2-1; 9 nucleotides match TRBD2. In germline, CDR1 is SGHTA, CDR2 FQGNSA. The V segment lost 0 bases and the J segment 10 bases; nucleotides outside the gene matches: 10. The CDR3 runs 16 residues. This CDR3 is CASSLAPGLAETEQFF. CDR3 DNA: TGTGCCAGCAGCTTAGCCCCGGGACTAGCCGAGACGGAGCAGTTCTTC.

This rearrangement joins TRBV5-1 to TRBJ2-1, with 11 bases that match TRBD1. The CDR3 is 17 residues long. Germline V gene sequence: CDR1 SGHRS, CDR2 YFSETQ. V was clipped by 4 bases and J by 6 bases; unmatched bases: 12. This chain's CDR3 is CASSHDRPGTGGNEQFF. As DNA, the CDR3 is TGCGCCAGCAGCCACGATCGGCCCGGGACAGGGGGCAATGAGCAGTTCTTC.

This clonotype was observed at least ten times. The chain carries TRBV20-1 and TRBJ2-7; no clear D. The CDR3 runs to 13 residues. Trimming cost V 4 bases and J 4 bases, with 14 bases left between them. CDR1 and CDR2 from the germline V gene are DFQATT and SNEGSKA (reference sequence). The CDR3 DNA is TGCAGTGCTATCTCATATCTAGAATACGAGCAGTACTTC. Protein product: CSAISYLEYEQYF.

This clonotype has just a few counts. A junction end diverges from the germline sequence, so it may reflect a read error. Here the CDR3 DNA reads TGTGCTAGCAGCCCCACGAGCGGGGGCCTCGATGAGCAGTTCTTC. Translating gives CASSPTSGGLDEQFF. The rearrangement uses TRBV7-7 and TRBJ2-1, with 8 nucleotides matching TRBD2. Germline CDR1 SSHAT, CDR2 FNYEAQ (reference sequence). The CDR3 covers 15 residues.

The chain recombines TRBV5-1 with TRBJ2-2; possible D gene TRBD1, 6 bases. Between the trimmed V and J ends, which lost 5 bases and 3 bases, there was a span of 14 bases. The CDR3 is 15 amino acids. Germline CDR1 is SGHRS and CDR2 is YFSETQ. CDR3 DNA: TGCGCCAGCAGGCCCACAGGGTGGGACACCGGGGAGCTGTTTTTT. It encodes CASRPTGWDTGELFF.

The chain is built from TRBV7-2 and TRBJ1-6, with D perhaps matching TRBD1 (5 bases). The CDR3 consists of 13 residues. V was clipped by 3 bases and J by 14 bases, with 14 bases between them. In germline, CDR1 is SGHTA, CDR2 FQGNSA. The CDR3 bases are TGTGCCAGCAGCTTCTTTGGGGGAGACTCCCTCCACTTT. This gives the protein CASSFFGGDSLHF.

This clonotype was found many times. The V call is TRBV12-3 or TRBV12-4, the J call TRBJ2-1, with TRBD1 identical over 9 bases. V dropped 5 bases and J dropped 15; count of bases not matched to a gene: 11. This CDR3 spans 13 amino acids. The CDR3 spells CASSPSLGQGPFF. The DNA for the CDR3 is TGTGCCAGCAGTCCCTCTCTGGGACAGGGACCGTTCTTC.

This clonotype was seen many times. This chain connects TRBV5-6 to TRBJ1-2; 8 bases fit TRBD1. This CDR3 spans 14 amino acids. The V gene end was trimmed by 1 base and the J gene end by 5 bases; junction bases not matched to a gene: 4. Germline V gene sequence: CDR1 SGHDT, CDR2 YYEEEE. The CDR3 region is CASSLPGQGYGYTF. The DNA of the CDR3 is TGTGCCAGCAGCTTGCCCGGACAGGGATATGGCTACACCTTC.

This clonotype has at least ten counts. V and J are TRBV12-3 or TRBV12-4 and TRBJ2-7; D remains ambiguous. Trimming cost V 3 bases and J 3 bases, with 9 bases left between them. The CDR3 runs to 13 residues. DNA of the CDR3: TGTGCCAGCAGTTTTAAGCGAAGCTACGAGCAGTACTTC. It codes for CASSFKRSYEQYF.

This clonotype came up a few times. This rearrangement joins TRBV6-1 to TRBJ1-1; D possibly corresponds to TRBD1 (5 bases). Trimming took off 6 bases at V and 3 bases at J, with 14 bases between the two ends. The CDR3 sequence is 14 residues long. The germline CDR1 and CDR2 sequences are MNHNS and SASEGT. In DNA, the CDR3 is TGTGCCAGCAGACGGCGCCAGGGTGACACTGAAGCTTTCTTT. This encodes CASRRRQGDTEAFF.

The rearrangement links TRBV20-1 to TRBJ2-5, with TRBD1 matching over 7 bases. The V gene end was trimmed by 6 bases and the J gene end by 5 bases; junction bases not matched to a gene: 12. The CDR3 is 14 amino acids. CDR1 and CDR2 (germline): DFQATT, SNEGSKA (reference sequence). The CDR3 spells CSASLLTGRETQYF. CDR3 nucleotide sequence: TGCAGTGCCTCACTACTGACAGGGCGGGAGACCCAGTACTTC.

The V call is TRBV7-9, the J call TRBJ2-1; possibly TRBD2 for D (6 bases). The V end lost 1 base, the J end lost 4 bases, and 8 bases lay between the germline ends. Germline CDR1 is SEHNR and CDR2 is FQNEAQ (reference sequence). The CDR3 length is 14 residues. CDR3 DNA: TGTGCCAGCAGCTTAGTACGGGAGTACAATGAGCAGTTCTTC. Translating gives CASSLVREYNEQFF. Using reference TRBV7-9 and TRBJ2-1 for the parts outside the CDR3, the full variable domain is DTGVSQNPRHKITKRGQNVTFRCDPISEHNRLYWYRQTLGQGPEFLTYFQNEAQLEKSRLLSDRFSAERPKGSFSTLEIQRTEQGDSAMYLCASSLVREYNEQFFGPGTRLTVL.

This clonotype was seen many times. This rearrangement joins TRBV20-1 to TRBJ2-3, with 13 bases identical to TRBD2. The CDR3 has 15 residues. Germline trimming cut 4 bases from V and 2 bases from J; bases unmatched to any gene: 3. Per germline, CDR1 DFQATT and CDR2 SNEGSKA (reference sequence). CDR3 in amino acids: CSATGTSGITDTQYF. CDR3 DNA: TGCAGTGCTACCGGGACTAGCGGGATCACAGATACGCAGTATTTT.

This sequence joins TRBV24-1 and TRBJ1-5; possibly TRBD1 for D (5 bases). Trimming stripped 2 bases from V and 0 bases from J, with 10 bases between. The CDR3 is 16 amino acids. The germline CDR1 and CDR2 sequences are KGHDR and SFDVKD. Here the CDR3 DNA reads TGTGCCACCAGTGATTCGGCGGGGGGTAGCAATCAGCCCCAGCATTTT. This encodes CATSDSAGGSNQPQHF.

The CDR3 DNA reads TGTGCTAGTGTCCCACCGACCGGGATTACCTCCTACGAGCAGTACTTC. It codes for CASVPPTGITSYEQYF. V and J are TRBV12-5 and TRBJ2-7, with a weak D call TRBD2 (5 bases). The CDR3 is 16 amino acids. Trimming took off 7 bases at V and 0 bases at J, with 19 bases between the two ends. From germline, CDR1 is LGHNT and CDR2 FRNRAP.

This clonotype appeared a single time. This rearrangement joins TRBV18 to TRBJ2-5; D gene ambiguous. Germline V gives CDR1 KGHSH, CDR2 LQKENI. The CDR3 sequence is 14 residues long. The V end was cut by 3 bases, the J end by 0 bases, with 8 bases between. CDR3 bases: TGTGCCAGCTCACCTATGGATAACCAAGAGACCCAGTACTTC. Its protein is CASSPMDNQETQYF.

The chain couples TRBV12-3 or TRBV12-4 to TRBJ2-5; D gene unclear. V lost 7 bases and J 5 bases, leaving 14 bases between the germline ends. This CDR3 has 13 residues. CDR3 sequence (DNA): TGTGCCAGCACCACGACCCCGAGGGAGACCCAGTACTTC. Its protein is CASTTTPRETQYF.

This clonotype turned up a few times. The V call is TRBV20-1, the J call TRBJ1-1; the D is unclear. There are 11 residues in the CDR3. Trimming removed 6 bases from V and 5 bases from J, with 10 bases in between. Germline V gene sequence: CDR1 DFQATT, CDR2 SNEGSKA (reference sequence). DNA of the CDR3: TGCAGTGCCAAAGCACGAACTGAAGCTTTCTTT. It translates to CSAKARTEAFF.

CDR3 sequence reads: CASSIVLSSYNEQFF. The DNA for the CDR3 is TGTGCCAGCAGTATCGTCCTGAGCTCCTACAATGAGCAGTTCTTC. The chain couples TRBV27 to TRBJ2-1; D remains ambiguous. This CDR3 is 15 amino acids long. CDR1 is MNHEY, CDR2 SMNVEV, per germline (reference sequence). V was cut by 5 bases and J by 0 bases, with 11 bases left in between.

The gene calls are TRBV5-1 and TRBJ2-5; 8 nucleotides agree with TRBD1. V lost 6 bases, J lost 5 bases, and 12 bases stayed unmatched. Germline V gives CDR1 SGHRS, CDR2 YFSETQ. This CDR3 spans 15 amino acids. The CDR3 reads CASKGPQGARETQYF. Written as DNA, the CDR3 is TGCGCCAGCAAAGGTCCCCAGGGGGCCCGGGAGACCCAGTACTTC.

The J gene is TRBJ2-1, the V gene TRBV4-1, with 11 bases lining up with TRBD2. V lost 4 bases, J lost 4 bases, and 6 bases stayed unmatched. There are 16 residues in the CDR3. Germline CDR1 is MGHRA and CDR2 is YSYEKL. The CDR3 DNA reads as TGCGCCAGCAGCCGACAACCTAGCGGGGGGTACAATGAGCAGTTCTTC. Its translation: CASSRQPSGGYNEQFF.

The chain carries TRBV9 and TRBJ2-3; no definite D call. The V end lost 0 bases, the J end lost 3 bases, and 11 bases lay between the germline ends. The CDR3 sequence is 15 residues long. Germline lookup yields CDR1 SGDLS and CDR2 YYNGEE. The CDR3 DNA follows: TGTGCCAGCAGCGTAGAGGTCTACTCGACAGATACGCAGTATTTT. Protein: CASSVEVYSTDTQYF.

This clonotype was recorded at least ten times. This chain uses TRBV6-1 with TRBJ1-1; TRBD1 agrees at 7 bases. Trimming at V came to 5 bases and at J to 0 bases, leaving 6 bases not matched to a gene. Looked up from germline, CDR1 is MNHNS and CDR2 is SASEGT. The CDR3 totals 15 residues. The CDR3 DNA is TGTGCCAGCAGTACAACCGGGACAGTGAACACTGAAGCTTTCTTT. Its translation: CASSTTGTVNTEAFF.

The chain combines TRBV10-3 with TRBJ2-3; TRBD1 matches 9 bases. Germline V gives CDR1 ENHRY, CDR2 SYGVKD. The CDR3 spans 13 residues. CDR3 in amino acids: CATLGQGSDTQYF. Here the CDR3 DNA reads TGTGCTACTCTGGGACAGGGTTCAGATACGCAGTATTTT.

The chain joins TRBV10-3 to TRBJ2-1; TRBD2 matches at 10 bases. The CDR3 contains 13 residues. Germline loops: CDR1 ENHRY, CDR2 SYGVKD. V lost 5 bases and J lost 9; bases outside the gene matches: 4. The CDR3 coding sequence is TGTGCCATCAGTTTGACTAGCGGGCGTGAGCAGTTCTTC. It translates to CAISLTSGREQFF.